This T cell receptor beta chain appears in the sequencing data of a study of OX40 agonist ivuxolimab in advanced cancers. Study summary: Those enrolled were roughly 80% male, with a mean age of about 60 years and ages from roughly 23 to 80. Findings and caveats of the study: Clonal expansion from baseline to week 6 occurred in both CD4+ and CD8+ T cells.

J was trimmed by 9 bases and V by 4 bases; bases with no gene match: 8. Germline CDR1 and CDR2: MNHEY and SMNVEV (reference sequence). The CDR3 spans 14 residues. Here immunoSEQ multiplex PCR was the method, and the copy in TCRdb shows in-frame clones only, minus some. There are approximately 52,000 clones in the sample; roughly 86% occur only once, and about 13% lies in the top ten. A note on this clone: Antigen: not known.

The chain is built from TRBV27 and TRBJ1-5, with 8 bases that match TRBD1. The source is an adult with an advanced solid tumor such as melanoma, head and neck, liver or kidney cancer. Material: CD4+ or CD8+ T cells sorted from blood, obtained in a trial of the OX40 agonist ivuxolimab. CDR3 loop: CASSYGQGVGPQHF. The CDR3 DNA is TGTGCCAGCAGTTACGGACAGGGTGTAGGGCCCCAGCATTTT.